These 29 T cell receptor beta chains originate from one sample sequenced in a study of T cell responses to AZD1222 COVID-19 vaccine. Data came from immunoSEQ multiplex PCR; TCRdb stores just in-frame clones and leaves some out. The sample shows some 200,000 clones, 80% to 95% of them seen only once. The sequences come from peripheral blood, collected on day 0 of AZD1222 vaccination. The receptors were sampled from an adult in good health.

The V and J genes are TRBV29-1 and TRBJ1-1, with D maybe TRBD1 (6 bases). The CDR3 covers 11 residues. V shed 7 bases and J shed 4 bases, with 10 bases lying between them. CDR1 and CDR2 from the germline V gene are SQVTM and ANQGSEA. CDR3 sequence (DNA): TGCAGCGCCGCGGACAGCACTGAAGCTTTCTTT. It translates to CSAADSTEAFF.

V is TRBV10-3 and J is TRBJ1-6; D unclear. Trimming shortened V by 4 bases and J by 5 bases, and 9 bases separated the two germline ends. In germline, CDR1 is ENHRY, CDR2 SYGVKD. This CDR3 has 14 residues. The CDR3 DNA reads TGTGCCATCAGTGTGCAGAAGGATAATTCACCCCTCCACTTT. It is translated as CAISVQKDNSPLHF.

The chain joins TRBV7-2 to TRBJ1-2, with D perhaps TRBD1 (5 bases). The V and J ends lost 4 bases and 4 bases respectively, with 10 bases between them. This CDR3 is 13 amino acids long. Germline CDR1 reads SGHTA; CDR2 reads FQGNSA. This chain's CDR3 is CASSSRDFYGYTF. The CDR3, as DNA: TGTGCCAGCAGCTCCCGGGACTTCTATGGCTACACCTTC. Supplemented by reference TRBV7-2 and TRBJ1-2, the full variable domain reads GAGVSQSPSNKVTEKGKDVELRCDPISGHTALYWYRQSLGQGLEFLIYFQGNSAPDKSGLPSDRFSAERTGGSVSTLTIQRTQQEDSAVYLCASSSRDFYGYTFGSGTRLTVV.

V is TRBV18 and J is TRBJ1-2; 7 nucleotides agree with TRBD1. The CDR3 contains 13 residues. CDR1 KGHSH and CDR2 LQKENI come from the germline V gene. J was trimmed by 3 bases and V by 3 bases; bases with no gene match: 1. CDR3 sequence: CASSPGQDYGYTF. The CDR3 nucleotides read TGTGCCAGCTCACCCGGACAGGACTATGGCTACACCTTC. Full variable domain (remainder filled in from reference TRBV18 and TRBJ1-2): NAGVMQNPRHLVRRRGQEARLRCSPMKGHSHVYWYRQLPEEGLKFMVYLQKENIIDESGMPKERFSAEFPKEGPSILRIQQVVRGDSAAYFCASSPGQDYGYTFGSGTRLTVV.

The chain links TRBV5-1 to TRBJ2-7; TRBD1 is a possible D gene (7 bases). CDR3 length: 14 amino acids. V was shortened by 2 bases and J by 4 bases, with 13 bases between the two germline ends. Germline V gene sequence: CDR1 SGHRS, CDR2 YFSETQ. CDR3 amino acids: CASSFGRGRYEQYF. CDR3 coding DNA: TGCGCCAGCAGCTTCGGCAGGGGGAGGTACGAGCAGTACTTC.

A few counts support this clone. This chain connects TRBV27 to TRBJ2-6, with unresolved D. The CDR3 is made up of 13 amino acids. Trimming removed 11 bases from V and 0 bases from J, with 8 bases in between. Germline lookup yields CDR1 MNHEY and CDR2 SMNVEV (reference sequence). CDR3 region: CAVGSSGANVLTF. In DNA, the CDR3 is TGTGCCGTGGGATCCTCTGGGGCCAACGTCCTGACTTTC.

The rearrangement uses TRBV9 and TRBJ2-2; D call uncertain. The CDR3 has 14 residues. From germline, CDR1 is SGDLS and CDR2 YYNGEE. V dropped 3 bases and J dropped 2 bases, with 8 bases sitting between them. The CDR3 bases are TGTGCCAGCAGCGGGGCGGTCAACACCGGGGAGCTGTTTTTT. Amino acids: CASSGAVNTGELFF.

This clone rates as medium-sized. The rearrangement uses TRBV7-8 and TRBJ1-1; 8 nucleotides match TRBD1. Trimming at V came to 2 bases and at J to 7 bases, leaving 6 bases not matched to a gene. CDR1 and CDR2 from the germline V gene are SGHVS and FQNEAQ. This CDR3 has 14 residues. For the CDR3, the DNA is TGTGCCAGCAGCTTATCCCAGGGGGCGATTGAAGCTTTCTTT. Translated: CASSLSQGAIEAFF.

The V and J genes are TRBV29-1 and TRBJ2-1; 7 bases are shared with TRBD2. Germline CDR1 reads SQVTM; CDR2 reads ANQGSEA. V shed 6 bases and J 0 bases; nucleotides not matched to a gene: 5. The CDR3 has 14 residues. CDR3 loop: CSVRGGSSYNEQFF. DNA of the CDR3: TGCAGCGTGAGGGGCGGGAGCTCCTACAATGAGCAGTTCTTC.

This sequence joins TRBV19 and TRBJ2-3, with D possibly being TRBD2 (5 bases). The V and J ends lost 9 bases and 1 base respectively, with 20 bases between them. The CDR3 contains 16 residues. The germline V gene encodes CDR1 LNHDA and CDR2 SQIVND (reference sequence). The DNA for the CDR3 is TGTGCCAGCGCCAGGAGGAGGAGCGGTCGCACAGATACGCAGTATTTT. Its translation is CASARRRSGRTDTQYF.

This clone appeared a single time. The gene calls are TRBV5-5 and TRBJ1-2, with D possibly being TRBD1 (5 bases). The V gene lost 0 bases and the J gene lost 2 bases, with 8 bases spanning the gap. CDR1 and CDR2 from the germline V gene are SGHKS and YYEKEE (reference sequence). The CDR3 length is 14 residues. CDR3: CASSLVPGNYGYTF. The DNA of the CDR3 is TGTGCCAGCAGCTTGGTGCCAGGGAACTATGGCTACACCTTC.

The chain couples TRBV19 to TRBJ2-6; perhaps TRBD2 as D (5 bases). Deletions cut 4 bases from V and 3 bases from J, with 10 bases between. This CDR3 is built from 15 residues. CDR1 LNHDA and CDR2 SQIVND come from the germline V gene (reference sequence). CDR3 DNA: TGTGCCAGTAGTACGGGGTGGTTTGGGGCCAACGTCCTGACTTTC. Its protein is CASSTGWFGANVLTF.

Only a few counts were recorded for this clone. The chain links TRBV7-9 to TRBJ1-5; D might be TRBD1 (5 bases). Trimming left V 1 base short and J 5 bases short, with 6 bases between. Germline V gene lookup returns CDR1 SEHNR and CDR2 FQNEAQ (reference sequence). This CDR3 has 13 residues. CDR3 DNA: TGTGCCAGCAGCTTAGGGGGCGATCAGCCCCAGCATTTT. Translating it yields CASSLGGDQPQHF.

This clone was counted between two and nine times. This chain links TRBV3-1 (or the pseudogene TRBV3-2) with TRBJ1-2; no clear D. V lost 1 base and J lost 9, with 9 bases in between. Germline loops: CDR1 LGHDT, CDR2 YNNKEL (reference sequence). The CDR3 has 12 amino acids. The CDR3 DNA reads as TGTGCCAGCAGCCAAGGCTGGCCGAGCTACACCTTC. Translating gives CASSQGWPSYTF.

The chain links TRBV2 to TRBJ2-7; D gene ambiguous. CDR3 length: 12 amino acids. The germline V gene encodes CDR1 SNHLY and CDR2 FYNNEI. Trimming shortened V by 6 bases and J by 2 bases, and 8 bases separated the two germline ends. In nucleotides, the CDR3 is TGTGCCAGCAGCAACTTGCCCTACGAGCAGTACTTC. Residues: CASSNLPYEQYF.

The gene calls are TRBV28 and TRBJ1-4; weak D call: TRBD1 (5 bases). The germline CDR1 and CDR2 sequences are MDHEN and SYDVKM. This CDR3 is built from 17 residues. V was trimmed by 3 bases and J by 6 bases, leaving 20 bases between them. The CDR3 nucleotides read TGTGCCAGCAGTTTTAGGCAGGGCCCTACGGAGGATGAAAAACTGTTTTTT. It is translated as CASSFRQGPTEDEKLFF.

V gene TRBV3-1 (or the pseudogene TRBV3-2) combines with J gene TRBJ2-1; 14 bases match TRBD2. With V trimmed by 3 bases and J by 6 bases, 4 bases remained unmatched. The germline gives CDR1 LGHDT, CDR2 YNNKEL (reference sequence). The CDR3 loop spans 16 amino acids. The CDR3 region has the DNA TGTGCCAGCAGCCAGGCAGGGACTAGCGGGAGCAATGAGCAGTTCTTC. It translates to CASSQAGTSGSNEQFF.

The chain employs TRBV5-4 and TRBJ2-7; perhaps TRBD2 as D (5 bases). V gave up 4 bases and J gave up 3 bases, with 20 bases separating them. The CDR3 length is 16 residues. Germline-derived CDR1 and CDR2 are SGHNT and YYREEE (reference sequence). CDR3 sequence reads: CASSPPRRLPSYEQYF. CDR3 DNA: TGTGCCAGCAGCCCACCTCGGAGACTACCCAGCTACGAGCAGTACTTC.

The chain couples TRBV10-3 to TRBJ2-2; 12 positions match TRBD2. Germline CDR1 reads ENHRY; CDR2 reads SYGVKD. This CDR3 contains 15 residues. V trimming: 7 bases; J trimming: 6 bases; junction bases outside the gene matches: 6. Here the CDR3 reads CAITKTSGSPGELFF. In nucleotides, the CDR3 is TGTGCCATCACCAAGACTAGCGGGAGTCCCGGGGAGCTGTTTTTT.

This chain joins TRBV7-9 and TRBJ1-2; the D is unclear. The CDR3 length is 14 residues. Germline-derived CDR1 and CDR2 are SEHNR and FQNEAQ (reference sequence). Trimming shortened V by 3 bases and J by 4 bases, and 12 bases separated the two germline ends. The CDR3 loop reads CASSLSGLGYGYTF. The DNA for the CDR3 is TGTGCCAGCAGCTTGAGTGGTTTGGGCTATGGCTACACCTTC.

CDR3 region: CASRRGGGTDTQYF. For the CDR3, the DNA is TGTGCCAGCAGGAGGGGGGGCGGCACAGATACGCAGTATTTT. The J gene is TRBJ2-3, the V gene TRBV2, with a weak D call TRBD2 (7 bases). Germline CDR1 and CDR2: SNHLY and FYNNEI. This CDR3 is 14 amino acids long. Trimming shortened V by 6 bases and J by 1 base, and 11 bases separated the two germline ends.

V and J are TRBV11-2 and TRBJ1-2; TRBD1 matches 8 bases. The V segment lost 6 bases and the J segment 3 bases; nucleotides outside the gene matches: 6. The length of the CDR3 is 14 residues. CDR1 is SGHAT, CDR2 FQNNGV, per germline. CDR3 sequence reads: CASRPGGSDYGYTF. The CDR3 DNA is TGTGCCAGCAGACCAGGGGGCTCGGACTATGGCTACACCTTC.

The V gene is TRBV12-5, the J gene TRBJ1-1; 7 nucleotides agree with TRBD1. The CDR3 has 14 residues. V dropped 1 base and J dropped 6; count of bases not matched to a gene: 5. The germline CDR1 and CDR2 sequences are LGHNT and FRNRAP. CDR3 in amino acids: CASGLGGTASEAFF. The CDR3 nucleotides read TGTGCTAGTGGTTTGGGCGGGACAGCCTCTGAAGCTTTCTTT.

V and J are TRBV28 and TRBJ1-2; D not certain. The germline V gene encodes CDR1 MDHEN and CDR2 SYDVKM. Deletions cut 6 bases from V and 3 bases from J, with 2 bases between. This CDR3 has 10 residues. The chain's CDR3 is CASRDYGYTF. The CDR3 DNA sequence: TGTGCCAGCAGGGACTATGGCTACACCTTC.

The chain has TRBV19 and TRBJ2-1; unclear D gene. V lost 6 bases and J lost 0, with 9 bases in between. This CDR3 region has 14 residues. Germline-derived CDR1 and CDR2 are LNHDA and SQIVND (reference sequence). CDR3 sequence reads: CASRLSSSYNEQFF. The CDR3 nucleotides read TGTGCCAGTAGACTGTCTAGCTCCTACAATGAGCAGTTCTTC. The variable domain in full, with the rest retrieved from reference TRBV19 and TRBJ2-1, is DGGITQSPKYLFRKEGQNVTLSCEQNLNHDAMYWYRQDPGQGLRLIYYSQIVNDFQKGDIAEGYSVSREKKESFPLTVTSAQKNPTAFYLCASRLSSSYNEQFFGPGTRLTVL.

The chain links TRBV4-1 to TRBJ1-1; D ambiguous. V was trimmed by 4 bases and J by 10 bases, leaving 25 bases between them. CDR3 length: 16 residues. The germline CDR1 and CDR2 sequences are MGHRA and YSYEKL. CDR3 sequence reads: CASSLTITGSRGSAFF. CDR3 coding DNA: TGCGCCAGCAGCCTAACCATCACCGGGTCCCGTGGATCAGCTTTCTTT.

This clone was seen a single time. V gene TRBV27 combines with J gene TRBJ2-1; D gene uncertain. Per the germline V gene, CDR1 is MNHEY and CDR2 is SMNVEV (reference sequence). The CDR3 loop spans 11 amino acids. Trimming shortened V by 4 bases and J by 6 bases, and 4 bases separated the two germline ends. CDR3 sequence reads: CASSSANEQFF. The CDR3 nucleotides read TGTGCCAGCAGTTCGGCCAATGAGCAGTTCTTC.

The count of this clone is one. V and J are TRBV28 and TRBJ1-2; no reliable D call. The CDR3 is 11 residues long. V was shortened by 8 bases and J by 0 bases, with 4 bases between the two germline ends. Germline V gene sequence: CDR1 MDHEN, CDR2 SYDVKM. CDR3 sequence reads: CASVANYGYTF. The CDR3 DNA follows: TGTGCCAGCGTGGCTAACTATGGCTACACCTTC.

The chain recombines TRBV7-9 with TRBJ1-5; TRBD1 might be the D (5 bases). Per the germline V gene, CDR1 is SEHNR and CDR2 is FQNEAQ (reference sequence). This CDR3 is built from 14 residues. V was shortened by 3 bases and J by 5 bases, with 11 bases between the two germline ends. The CDR3, as DNA: TGTGCCAGCAGCTTTGGGACTTTTCATCAGCCCCAGCATTTT. Translating it yields CASSFGTFHQPQHF. Drawing the rest from reference TRBV7-9 and TRBJ1-5, the complete variable domain is DTGVSQNPRHKITKRGQNVTFRCDPISEHNRLYWYRQTLGQGPEFLTYFQNEAQLEKSRLLSDRFSAERPKGSFSTLEIQRTEQGDSAMYLCASSFGTFHQPQHFGDGTRLSIL.